This TCR beta chain comes out of a study of vaccination effects on CD4 cells after COVID-19. Background on the study: Vaccine administered to participants consisted of two doses of either BNT162b2 or mRNA-1273.

Notes on the study in general: Marked contraction was observed in infection-induced and vaccine-induced clones late after vaccination.

Repertoires were generated with immunoSEQ multiplex PCR, while TCRdb's copy carries only in-frame clones and drops some. This sample has some 70,000 clones; roughly 80% occur once, and the top ten carry 12%. A word on this clone: Its specificity is unknown.

After expansion with viral peptide pools in the ViraFEST assay, antigen-specific CD4+ T cells were sequenced. Isolating CD4+ T cells followed 9 to 11 days of culture. None of these healthy vaccinees had been infected with SARS-CoV-2 before vaccination. The CDR3 has 17 residues. V shed 4 bases and J shed 0 bases, with 17 bases lying between them. Germline V gene lookup returns CDR1 SGHRS and CDR2 YFSETQ. Source: CD4+ T cells from PBMCs cultured with SARS-CoV-2 spike peptides, taken before COVID-19 vaccination. The TCR was taken from a human donor who received a COVID-19 vaccine. The rearrangement uses TRBV5-1 and TRBJ2-1; D possibly corresponds to TRBD2 (6 bases). The CDR3 sequence: CASSKPSTAGSYNEQFF. CDR3 nucleotide sequence: TGCGCCAGCAGCAAGCCGAGTACAGCGGGCTCCTACAATGAGCAGTTCTTC.